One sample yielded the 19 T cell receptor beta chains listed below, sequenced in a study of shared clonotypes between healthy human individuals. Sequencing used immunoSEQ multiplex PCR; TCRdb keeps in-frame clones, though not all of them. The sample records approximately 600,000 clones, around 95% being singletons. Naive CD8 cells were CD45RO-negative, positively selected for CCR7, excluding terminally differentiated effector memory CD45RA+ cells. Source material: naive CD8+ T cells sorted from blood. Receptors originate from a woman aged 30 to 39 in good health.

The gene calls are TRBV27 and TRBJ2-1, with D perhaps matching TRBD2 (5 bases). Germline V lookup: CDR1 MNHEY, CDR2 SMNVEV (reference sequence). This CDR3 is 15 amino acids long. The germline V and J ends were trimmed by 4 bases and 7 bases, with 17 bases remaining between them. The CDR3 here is CASSSYWTAENEQFF. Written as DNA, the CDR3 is TGTGCCAGCAGTTCCTACTGGACTGCCGAGAATGAGCAGTTCTTC.

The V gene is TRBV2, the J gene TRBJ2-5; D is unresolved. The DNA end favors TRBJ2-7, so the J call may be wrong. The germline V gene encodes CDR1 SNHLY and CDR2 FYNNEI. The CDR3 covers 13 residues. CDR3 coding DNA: TGTGCCAGCAGTGAGCCTAACAGCTACGAGCAGTACTTC. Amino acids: CASSEPNSYEQYF.

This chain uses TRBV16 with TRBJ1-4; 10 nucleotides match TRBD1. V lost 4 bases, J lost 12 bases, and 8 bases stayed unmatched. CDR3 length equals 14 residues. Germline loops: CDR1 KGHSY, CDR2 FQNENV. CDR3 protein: CASSLRDRGYELFF. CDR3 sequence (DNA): TGTGCCAGCAGCCTCCGGGACAGGGGATACGAACTGTTTTTT.

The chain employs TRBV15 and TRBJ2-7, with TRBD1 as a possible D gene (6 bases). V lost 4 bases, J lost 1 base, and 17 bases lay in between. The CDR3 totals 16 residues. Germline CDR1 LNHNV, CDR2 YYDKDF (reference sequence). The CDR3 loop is CATSITGARGSYEQYF. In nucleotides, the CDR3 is TGTGCCACCAGCATCACCGGGGCCAGGGGTTCCTACGAGCAGTACTTC.

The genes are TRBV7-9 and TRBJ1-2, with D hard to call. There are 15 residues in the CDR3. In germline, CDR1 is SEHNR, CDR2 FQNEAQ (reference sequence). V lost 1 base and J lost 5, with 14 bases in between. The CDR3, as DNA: TGTGCCAGCAGCTTAGTTCTCCCGCCACTGTATGGCTACACCTTC. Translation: CASSLVLPPLYGYTF.

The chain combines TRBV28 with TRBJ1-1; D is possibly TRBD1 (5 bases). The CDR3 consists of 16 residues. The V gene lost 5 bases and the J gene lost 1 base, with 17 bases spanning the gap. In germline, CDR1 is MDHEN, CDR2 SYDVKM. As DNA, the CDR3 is TGTGCCAGCAGTCCCCTGGGACCTAGGGGGAACACTGAAGCTTTCTTT. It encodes CASSPLGPRGNTEAFF.

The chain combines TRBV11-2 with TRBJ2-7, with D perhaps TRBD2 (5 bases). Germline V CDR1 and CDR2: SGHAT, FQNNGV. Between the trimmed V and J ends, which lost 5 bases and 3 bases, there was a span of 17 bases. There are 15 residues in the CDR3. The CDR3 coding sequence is TGTGCCAGCAGCATCTCCGGGGTGGCTAGCTACGAGCAGTACTTC. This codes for CASSISGVASYEQYF.

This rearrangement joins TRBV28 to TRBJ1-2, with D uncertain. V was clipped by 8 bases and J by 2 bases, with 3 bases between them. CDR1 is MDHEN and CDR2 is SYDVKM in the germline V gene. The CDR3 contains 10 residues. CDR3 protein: CASGNYGYTF. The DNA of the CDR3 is TGTGCCAGCGGGAACTATGGCTACACCTTC.

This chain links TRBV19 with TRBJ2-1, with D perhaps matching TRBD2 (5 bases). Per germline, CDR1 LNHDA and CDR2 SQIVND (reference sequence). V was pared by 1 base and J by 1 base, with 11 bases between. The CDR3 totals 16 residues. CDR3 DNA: TGTGCCAGTAGTATAGGAGGGCCTGGGTCCTACAATGAGCAGTTCTTC. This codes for CASSIGGPGSYNEQFF.

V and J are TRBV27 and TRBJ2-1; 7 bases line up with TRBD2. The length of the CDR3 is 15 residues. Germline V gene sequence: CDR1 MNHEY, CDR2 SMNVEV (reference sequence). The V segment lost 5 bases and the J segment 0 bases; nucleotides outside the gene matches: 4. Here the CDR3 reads CASSIAGPSYNEQFF. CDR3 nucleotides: TGTGCCAGCAGTATAGCGGGCCCCTCCTACAATGAGCAGTTCTTC.

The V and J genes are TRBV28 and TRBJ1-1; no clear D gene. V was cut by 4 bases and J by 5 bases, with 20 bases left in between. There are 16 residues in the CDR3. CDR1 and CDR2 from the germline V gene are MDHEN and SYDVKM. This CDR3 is CASSSIQEISGTEAFF. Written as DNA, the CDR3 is TGTGCCAGCAGTTCGATCCAGGAGATATCGGGGACTGAAGCTTTCTTT.

CDR3 coding DNA: TGTGCCAGCAGTTTCGGGAGGTGGTACGAGCAGTACTTC. Translating gives CASSFGRWYEQYF. The V gene is TRBV28, the J gene TRBJ2-7, with TRBD2 matching 7 bases. Trimming at V came to 3 bases and at J to 4 bases, leaving 3 bases not matched to a gene. The CDR3 contains 13 residues. Germline CDR1 and CDR2: MDHEN and SYDVKM.

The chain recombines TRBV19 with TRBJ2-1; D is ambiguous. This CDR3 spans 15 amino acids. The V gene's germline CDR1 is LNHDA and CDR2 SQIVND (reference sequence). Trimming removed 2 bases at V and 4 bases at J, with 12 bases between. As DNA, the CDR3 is TGTGCCAGTAGTATAATTTCCACTACTTACAATGAGCAGTTCTTC. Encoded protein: CASSIISTTYNEQFF. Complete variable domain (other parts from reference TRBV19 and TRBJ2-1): DGGITQSPKYLFRKEGQNVTLSCEQNLNHDAMYWYRQDPGQGLRLIYYSQIVNDFQKGDIAEGYSVSREKKESFPLTVTSAQKNPTAFYLCASSIISTTYNEQFFGPGTRLTVL.

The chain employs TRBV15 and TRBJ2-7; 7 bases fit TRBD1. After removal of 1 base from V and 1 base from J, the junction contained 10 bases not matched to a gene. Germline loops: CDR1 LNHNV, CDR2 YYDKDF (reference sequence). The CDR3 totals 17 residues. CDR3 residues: CATSRGTTGTASYEQYF. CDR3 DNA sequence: TGTGCCACCAGCAGAGGAACCACAGGGACAGCGTCCTACGAGCAGTACTTC.

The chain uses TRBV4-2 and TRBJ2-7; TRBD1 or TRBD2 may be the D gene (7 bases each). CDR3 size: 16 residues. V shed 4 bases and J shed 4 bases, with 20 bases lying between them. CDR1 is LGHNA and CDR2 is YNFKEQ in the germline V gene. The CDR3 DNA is TGTGCCAGCAGCCTAGGGGGCGGGAGACTTGGGTACGAGCAGTACTTC. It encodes CASSLGGGRLGYEQYF.

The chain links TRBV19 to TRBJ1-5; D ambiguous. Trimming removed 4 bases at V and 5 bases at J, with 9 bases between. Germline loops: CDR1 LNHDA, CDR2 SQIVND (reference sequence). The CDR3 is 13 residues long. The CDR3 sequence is CASSTFGDQPQHF. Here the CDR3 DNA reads TGTGCCAGTAGTACCTTTGGGGATCAGCCCCAGCATTTT.

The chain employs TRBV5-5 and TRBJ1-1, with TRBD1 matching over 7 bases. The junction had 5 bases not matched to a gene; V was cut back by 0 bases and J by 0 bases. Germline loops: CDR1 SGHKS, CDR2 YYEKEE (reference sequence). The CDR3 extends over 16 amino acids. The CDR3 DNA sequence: TGTGCCAGCAGCTTGGAGGGACAGCGAATGAACACTGAAGCTTTCTTT. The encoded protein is CASSLEGQRMNTEAFF.

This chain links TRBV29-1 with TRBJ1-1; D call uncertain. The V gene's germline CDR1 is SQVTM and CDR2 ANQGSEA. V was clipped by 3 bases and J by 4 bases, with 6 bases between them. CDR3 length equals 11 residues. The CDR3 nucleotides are TGCAGCGTTGATAGTGGCACTGAAGCTTTCTTT. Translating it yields CSVDSGTEAFF. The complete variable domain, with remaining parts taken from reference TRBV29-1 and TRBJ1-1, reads SAVISQKPSRDICQRGTSLTIQCQVDSQVTMMFWYRQQPGQSLTLIATANQGSEATYESGFVIDKFPISRPNLTFSTLTVSNMSPEDSSIYLCSVDSGTEAFFGQGTRLTVV.

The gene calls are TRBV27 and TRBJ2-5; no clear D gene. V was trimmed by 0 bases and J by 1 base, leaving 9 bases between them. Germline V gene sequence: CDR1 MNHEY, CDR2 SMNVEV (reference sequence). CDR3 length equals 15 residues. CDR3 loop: CASSLSGGIQETQYF. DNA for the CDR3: TGTGCCAGCAGTTTATCAGGCGGAATCCAAGAGACCCAGTACTTC.